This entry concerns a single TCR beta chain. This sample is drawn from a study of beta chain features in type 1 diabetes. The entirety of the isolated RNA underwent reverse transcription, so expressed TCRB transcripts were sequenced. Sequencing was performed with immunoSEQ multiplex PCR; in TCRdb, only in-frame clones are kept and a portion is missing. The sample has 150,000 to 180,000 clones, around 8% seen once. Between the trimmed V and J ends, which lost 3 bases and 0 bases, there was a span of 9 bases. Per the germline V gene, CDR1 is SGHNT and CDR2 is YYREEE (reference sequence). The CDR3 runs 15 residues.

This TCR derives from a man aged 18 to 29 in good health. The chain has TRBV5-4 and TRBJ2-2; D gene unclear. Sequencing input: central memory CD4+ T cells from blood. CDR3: CASSYRSANTGELFF. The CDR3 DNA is TGTGCCAGCAGCTACAGATCCGCGAACACCGGGGAGCTGTTTTTT.